The clone carrying this T cell receptor (beta chain) was observed a handful of times. Its matching antigen is unknown. Treatment of any kind had been given to no patient before thyroid surgery. These data come from a study of metastatic and nonmetastatic thyroid tumors. Overall study context: Repertoires were compared across blood and tumor or nodule tissue from malignant and benign thyroid patients. Study-level findings and limits: Patients with malignant thyroid tumors reportedly had significantly higher TCR beta diversity than those with benign nodules, in blood and tumor.

Per the authors' pipeline: Construction of a distant-metastasis classifier for papillary thyroid cancer relied on CDR3 differences across clinicopathological groups. TCRdb ran MiXCR on the PCR reads. Clone size and V and J calls follow TCRdb, not the original study. The sample lists about 38,000 clones, approximately 30% occurring once. CDR1 is LGHDT, CDR2 YNNKEL, per germline (reference sequence). V lost 1 base and J 0 bases, leaving 9 bases between the germline ends. The CDR3 is made up of 16 amino acids. Sequenced material: blood. The clonotype was recovered from a male donor with papillary thyroid cancer or a benign thyroid nodule (not recorded which). Some clones in this sample may be carry-over from other donors' samples. J is TRBJ1-4 and V is TRBV3-1; the D gene is possibly TRBD1 (5 bases). CDR3 sequence: CASSQGRGATNEKLFF. For the CDR3, the DNA is TGTGCCAGCAGCCAAGGGAGGGGAGCAACTAATGAAAAACTGTTTTTT.